This T cell receptor (beta chain) is drawn from a study of beta chain features in type 1 diabetes. Study results and caveats: When cDNA is sequenced, cells with high TCR expression could be over-represented. The study found moderately but significantly shorter TCRB CDR3s in all four CD4+ subsets of Type 1 diabetes patients.

The CDR3 totals 14 residues. Losses at the gene ends were 4 bases for V and 8 bases for J; bases not matched to a gene: 6. Germline values: CDR1 SGHDT, CDR2 YYEEEE. The sequenced template was cDNA made from the entire isolated RNA. The table came from immunoSEQ multiplex PCR; TCRdb's copy has only in-frame clones and leaves some out. The sample lists some 190,000 clones, 7.5% to 8.5% occurring once. Notes on this clone: Its specificity is not known.

The V call is TRBV5-6, the J call TRBJ1-6, with 7 bases matching TRBD1. The sequence came from a young man with type 1 diabetes. Sequencing was done on a sample of central memory CD4+ T cells from blood. The CDR3 here is CASSPGQRDSPLHF. CDR3 in DNA: TGTGCCAGCAGCCCGGGACAGAGGGATTCACCCCTCCACTTT.